These 23 T cell receptor beta chains originate from one sample sequenced in a study of control samples from healthy donors and cancer patients (dated by TCRdb to 2020 to 2021). Libraries were constructed by the immunoSEQ multiplex PCR assay. TCRdb limited this immuneACCESS table to in-frame rearrangements with V and J called. A share of clones is missing; checked studies link under half to unresolved V genes, and the rest is unexplained. For this sample the table gives 110,000 to 150,000 clones, of which roughly 89% were detected only once. Approximately 10% of the sample is taken by the ten largest. The material sequenced was blood. Receptor source: a man aged 25 to 40 in good health.

CDR3 sequence (DNA): TGTGCCAGCTCGCCAAAGGAGAACACTGAAGCTTTCTTT. It specifies CASSPKENTEAFF. V gene TRBV18 combines with J gene TRBJ1-1; D is uncertain. Trimming cost V 6 bases and J 1 base, with 9 bases left between them. There are 13 residues in the CDR3. The germline CDR1 and CDR2 sequences are KGHSH and LQKENI. Combining the CDR3 with reference TRBV18 and TRBJ1-1 gives the whole variable domain NAGVMQNPRHLVRRRGQEARLRCSPMKGHSHVYWYRQLPEEGLKFMVYLQKENIIDESGMPKERFSAEFPKEGPSILRIQQVVRGDSAAYFCASSPKENTEAFFGQGTRLTVV.

V gene TRBV6-2 or TRBV6-3 combines with J gene TRBJ2-7; the match to TRBD1 covers 7 bases. Per the germline V gene, CDR1 is MNHEY and CDR2 is SVGEGT. With V trimmed by 5 bases and J by 3 bases, 4 bases remained unmatched. The CDR3 is made up of 13 amino acids. CDR3 nucleotide sequence: TGTGCCAGCAGTCGGGACAGCCTCTACGAGCAGTACTTC. Amino acid sequence: CASSRDSLYEQYF.

The rearrangement joins TRBV19 to TRBJ1-2, with a possible D match to TRBD1 (5 bases). The CDR3 is 15 residues long. Trimming pared 7 bases from V and 6 bases from J, leaving 21 bases between. From germline, CDR1 is LNHDA and CDR2 SQIVND (reference sequence). CDR3 protein: CASTTLPGTNHGYTF. CDR3 DNA: TGTGCCAGTACGACATTGCCAGGGACGAATCATGGCTACACCTTC.

The chain is built from TRBV19 and TRBJ1-5; no firm D call. The CDR3 loop spans 17 amino acids. CDR1 is LNHDA and CDR2 is SQIVND in the germline V gene (reference sequence). V lost 3 bases and J 7 bases, leaving 22 bases between the germline ends. The CDR3 spells CASSIGVGKRAVQPQHF. The CDR3 DNA reads TGTGCCAGTAGTATTGGGGTCGGCAAGAGGGCAGTCCAGCCCCAGCATTTT.

This chain uses TRBV28 with TRBJ1-5, with D tentatively TRBD1 (5 bases). Germline CDR1 and CDR2: MDHEN and SYDVKM. V lost 7 bases to trimming and J lost 9 bases, with 19 bases between them. There are 14 residues in the CDR3. CDR3 in DNA: TGTGCCAGCACCCTGGGACCGATGAGAACGCCCCAGCATTTT. It encodes CASTLGPMRTPQHF.

This clone was counted only a few times. The genes are TRBV30 and TRBJ1-6; D unresolved. Germline CDR1 GTSNPN, CDR2 SVGIG (reference sequence). The CDR3 length is 14 residues. V was trimmed by 3 bases and J by 9 bases, leaving 15 bases between them. The CDR3 nucleotides read TGTGCCTGGAGCACCGAAGCAGCCAGTTCACCCCTCCACTTT. Translated: CAWSTEAASSPLHF.

This chain connects TRBV30 to TRBJ1-1; the match to TRBD1 covers 9 bases. V lost 3 bases to trimming and J lost 10 bases; unmatched junction nucleotides: 9. The CDR3 consists of 13 residues. Per germline, CDR1 GTSNPN and CDR2 SVGIG (reference sequence). CDR3 nucleotides: TGTGCCTGGAGCCCGACAGGGGGGCTTTCAGCTTTCTTT. Its protein is CAWSPTGGLSAFF.

V and J are TRBV6-6 and TRBJ2-1, with TRBD2 as a possible D gene (5 bases). Trimming cost V 9 bases and J 3 bases, with 9 bases left between them. Germline V gene sequence: CDR1 MNHNY, CDR2 SVGAGI (reference sequence). This CDR3 is built from 12 residues. The CDR3 DNA reads as TGTGCCAGTCGGGAAAACTACAATGAGCAGTTCTTC. It encodes CASRENYNEQFF.

This sequence joins TRBV12-3 or TRBV12-4 and TRBJ1-5, with D unclear. This CDR3 spans 12 amino acids. V gave up 4 bases and J gave up 5 bases, with 6 bases separating them. The CDR3 region is CASSSAYQPQHF. The CDR3 DNA sequence: TGTGCCAGCAGTTCAGCCTATCAGCCCCAGCATTTT.

The rearrangement uses TRBV4-3 and TRBJ2-1; 7 bases agree with TRBD1. V shed 0 bases and J 1 base; nucleotides not matched to a gene: 6. The CDR3 sequence is 17 residues long. The germline V gene encodes CDR1 LGHNA and CDR2 YSLEER. Here the CDR3 DNA reads TGCGCCAGCAGCCAAGATTACGGGACAGCATCCTACAATGAGCAGTTCTTC. This sequence encodes CASSQDYGTASYNEQFF.

The V and J genes are TRBV6-5 and TRBJ2-1, with D unclear. CDR3 size: 14 residues. Trimming stripped 6 bases from V and 0 bases from J, with 9 bases between. Germline V gives CDR1 MNHEY, CDR2 SVGAGI. CDR3 DNA: TGTGCCAGCAGGGATCTGGGCTCCTACAATGAGCAGTTCTTC. It encodes CASRDLGSYNEQFF.

The gene calls are TRBV28 and TRBJ2-3; D gene ambiguous. Germline lookup yields CDR1 MDHEN and CDR2 SYDVKM. V shed 3 bases and J shed 5 bases, with 15 bases lying between them. The CDR3 is 15 residues long. CDR3 in DNA: TGTGCCAGCAGTTTCACCCTCCTTGTCGTAGATACGCAGTATTTT. It yields the protein CASSFTLLVVDTQYF.

The chain couples TRBV2 to TRBJ2-7, with 8 bases aligning to TRBD2. The CDR3 loop spans 15 amino acids. CDR1 SNHLY and CDR2 FYNNEI come from the germline V gene. The junction had 12 bases not matched to a gene; V was cut back by 6 bases and J by 5 bases. CDR3 bases: TGTGCCAGCAGACTTTTAGCGGGAAGCGCCCACGAGCAGTACTTC. Translated: CASRLLAGSAHEQYF. Using reference TRBV2 and TRBJ2-7 for the parts outside the CDR3, the full variable domain is EPEVTQTPSHQVTQMGQEVILRCVPISNHLYFYWYRQILGQKVEFLVSFYNNEISEKSEIFDDQFSVERPDGSNFTLKIRSTKLEDSAMYFCASRLLAGSAHEQYFGPGTRLTVT.

This clone has a single count. The V and J genes are TRBV10-3 and TRBJ2-2; 8 bases are a match to TRBD1. CDR3 size: 15 residues. V gave up 6 bases and J gave up 0 bases; unmatched junction bases: 3. CDR1 and CDR2 from the germline V gene are ENHRY and SYGVKD. The chain's CDR3 is CAIRDRVPNTGELFF. The CDR3 DNA reads TGTGCCATCAGGGACAGGGTCCCGAACACCGGGGAGCTGTTTTTT.

This chain uses TRBV10-2 with TRBJ1-2; 7 bases are shared with TRBD1. The CDR3 runs to 14 residues. V shed 3 bases and J 5 bases; nucleotides not matched to a gene: 6. The germline gives CDR1 WSHSY, CDR2 SAAADI. The CDR3 sequence is CASSDGTETYGYTF. DNA of the CDR3: TGCGCCAGCAGTGATGGGACAGAGACGTATGGCTACACCTTC.

The chain joins TRBV20-1 to TRBJ2-2; D not resolved. V was cut by 3 bases and J by 8 bases, with 13 bases left in between. Per the germline V gene, CDR1 is DFQATT and CDR2 is SNEGSKA (reference sequence). This CDR3 region has 13 residues. CDR3 in amino acids: CSASEREAGELFF. Here the CDR3 DNA reads TGCAGTGCTAGTGAAAGAGAGGCGGGGGAGCTGTTTTTT.

The chain carries TRBV6-5 and TRBJ1-2; possibly TRBD1 for D (5 bases). Germline V gene lookup returns CDR1 MNHEY and CDR2 SVGAGI. The V end lost 4 bases, the J end lost 4 bases, and 16 bases lay between the germline ends. The CDR3 has 15 residues. Here the CDR3 DNA reads TGTGCCAGCAGTTCGTCGGCAGGGATTGGCTATGGCTACACCTTC. This sequence encodes CASSSSAGIGYGYTF.

The chain joins TRBV9 to TRBJ1-3; no clear D gene. V was clipped by 0 bases and J by 4 bases, with 8 bases between them. This CDR3 contains 14 residues. Germline assignment: CDR1 SGDLS and CDR2 YYNGEE. The CDR3 region is CASSVDDYGNTIYF. CDR3 coding DNA: TGTGCCAGCAGCGTAGATGATTACGGAAACACCATATATTTT.

The chain links TRBV10-2 to TRBJ1-5, with D unresolved. Germline V CDR1 and CDR2: WSHSY, SAAADI. The CDR3 is made up of 13 amino acids. Deletions cut 7 bases from V and 6 bases from J, with 13 bases between. The CDR3 DNA reads TGCGCCAGCACCATGGAGCTGTCTCAGCCCCAGCATTTT. It specifies CASTMELSQPQHF.

This chain joins TRBV10-2 and TRBJ1-1; D not resolved. In germline, CDR1 is WSHSY, CDR2 SAAADI. CDR3 length: 14 amino acids. V gave up 3 bases and J gave up 1 base, with 9 bases separating them. The DNA for the CDR3 is TGCGCCAGCAGTGATAAACAGCGGAACACTGAAGCTTTCTTT. This codes for CASSDKQRNTEAFF.

The chain has TRBV28 and TRBJ1-1; D not resolved. The V gene lost 7 bases and the J gene lost 5 bases, with 14 bases spanning the gap. The germline V gene encodes CDR1 MDHEN and CDR2 SYDVKM. This CDR3 has 13 amino acids. In nucleotides, the CDR3 is TGTGCCAGCATTCAACCACCGAGGACTGAAGCTTTCTTT. Residues: CASIQPPRTEAFF.

V gene TRBV21-1 combines with J gene TRBJ2-7; the table's D gene call, TRBD2, was not cross checked with the DNA. TRBV21-1 is an annotated pseudogene. The CDR3 has 14 amino acids. DNA for the CDR3: TGTGCCAGCAGCAAAGCTACGTTCCTATACGAGCAGTACTTC. This gives the protein CASSKATFLYEQYF.

V gene TRBV12-5 combines with J gene TRBJ1-1, with 8 bases aligning to TRBD1. Germline trimming cut 4 bases from V and 5 bases from J; bases unmatched to any gene: 3. This CDR3 region has 13 residues. Germline V gene data show CDR1 as LGHNT and CDR2 as FRNRAP. CDR3 residues: CASGYQGATEAFF. As DNA, the CDR3 is TGTGCTAGTGGTTACCAGGGGGCGACTGAAGCTTTCTTT.